This TCR beta chain comes out of a study of T cells in Graves' hyperthyroidism and ophthalmopathy. The V end lost 3 bases, the J end lost 4 bases, and 10 bases lay between the germline ends. The germline CDR1 and CDR2 sequences are SGHDT and YYEEEE. CDR3 length: 13 residues. Study-wide findings and caveats: A model of 13 V-J pairs discriminated ophthalmopathy from stable hyperthyroidism.

There are many counts of this clonotype. As yet, its antigen is unknown. Amplified TCR beta CDR3 regions derived from RNA transcripts. With the HTBI primer set, the TCR CDR3 went through a first round of RT-PCR. MiXCR was run by TCRdb on the multiplex PCR reads, yielding one entry per CDR3 protein. The sample has 340,000 or so distinct CDR3 sequences; 18% are singletons. The sequencing sample was made of blood. This TCR was sampled from a woman between 50 and 59 years old with Graves' hyperthyroidism. The rearrangement uses TRBV5-6 and TRBJ1-2, with D tentatively TRBD1 (6 bases). The CDR3, as DNA: TGTGCCAGCAGCTCTCCAGGGGTCTATGGCTACACCTTC. Amino acid sequence: CASSSPGVYGYTF.